One and the same sample provided the 23 T cell receptor beta chains below, sequenced in a study of CD8+ T cells in alopecia areata listed by TCRdb under 2018. The library was produced with the immunoSEQ multiplex PCR assay. To provide template for TCR sequencing, every sample had RNA extracted and reverse transcribed into cDNA. Drawn from immuneACCESS, this table holds only the in-frame rearrangements with V and J called that TCRdb kept. Clones are partly lost; checked studies trace under half to an unresolved V gene and leave the rest unexplained. The sample features about 1,400 clones, and none is a singleton. The ten largest clones add up to 39% of the sample. The sequenced sample was lesional skin. The receptors were sampled from a C3H/HeJ mouse with alopecia areata. In terms of MHC, this strain is H2-k.

About this clone: All gene names here are mouse names. The CDR3 end is not reached by the read, which stops 4 residues before it; the germline J gene fills it in. The chain joins TRBV4 to TRBJ2-1, with 11 nucleotides matching TRBD2. The CDR3 runs 15 residues. J was trimmed by 6 bases and V by 5 bases; bases with no gene match: 6. Looked up from germline, CDR1 is LGHDT and CDR2 is YNNKQL (reference sequence). The sequenced CDR3 bases are TGTGCCAGCAGCCAACTGGGGGGGCTGGGTGCT. It is translated as CASSQLGGLGA. The CDR3 as a whole reads CASSQLGGLGAEQFF.

This clone was seen more than once but under ten times. At residue 12, TCRdb's protein is not the same as the translated DNA, so the protein here was read from the DNA. This probably arose from a read error, given a far larger clone one base away. Gene names and germline refer to mouse. The DNA ends 3 residues before the CDR3 does, and the rest of the CDR3 is filled in from the germline J gene. The chain employs TRBV19 and TRBJ1-3; D possibly corresponds to TRBD1 (6 bases). The V end was cut by 4 bases, the J end by 3 bases, with 14 bases between. Per germline, CDR1 FNHDT and CDR2 SITEND (reference sequence). This CDR3 contains 15 residues. CDR3 sequence: CASSLVDRCGNTLYF. The part of the CDR3 DNA that was read is TGTGCCAGCAGTCTCGTAGACAGGTGTGGAAATACG. Looking up the rest from reference TRBV19 and TRBJ1-3 gives the full variable domain: GGIITQTPKFLIGQEGQKLTLKCQQNFNHDTMYWYRQDSGKGLRLIYYSITENDLQKGDLSEGYDASREKKSSFSLTVTSAQKNEMAVFLCASSLVDRCGNTLYFGEGSRLIVV.

This clone was found many times. Gene and germline names: mouse. The CDR3 is cut off 4 residues early in the read; its end comes from the germline J gene. This chain links TRBV5 with TRBJ2-5, with TRBD1 identical over 9 bases. Germline loops: CDR1 LGHNA, CDR2 YNLKQL (reference sequence). The CDR3 runs to 14 residues. CDR3 DNA, as far as it was read: TGTGCCAGCAGCCAAGGGGACAGGGAAGAC. This translates into CASSQGDRED. The whole CDR3 protein is CASSQGDREDTQYF.

This clone was picked up many times. At residue 10, TCRdb's protein is not the same as the translated DNA, so the protein here was read from the DNA. Germline and genes here are mouse. The CDR3 end is not reached by the read, which stops 3 residues before it; the germline J gene fills it in. This chain connects TRBV31 to TRBJ1-3, with a tentative D call TRBD1 (6 bases). The CDR3 contains 13 residues. The ends were cut back, 1 base at V and 2 bases at J, with 6 bases in the middle. Germline V gives CDR1 GKSSPN, CDR2 SITVG. The sequenced CDR3 bases are TGTGCCTGGAGTCAGGGGGCTGGAAATACG. Translated: CAWSQGAGNT. The CDR3 in its entirety is CAWSQGAGNTLYF.

This clone is categorized as medium-sized. Gene and germline names: mouse. The CDR3 extends 4 residues past the end of the read, so its final part is completed from the germline J gene. This chain links TRBV29 with TRBJ1-1; D gene ambiguous. Germline values: CDR1 MSHET, CDR2 SYDVDS. CDR3 length: 12 residues. The covered CDR3 bases are TGTGCTAGCAGTTTATCAGGGACA. The encoded protein is CASSLSGT. The whole CDR3 reads CASSLSGTEVFF.

This clone rates as medium-sized. Gene labels here are mouse ones. The CDR3 extends 4 residues past the end of the read, so its final part is completed from the germline J gene. The chain couples TRBV13-3 to TRBJ2-3, with D tentatively TRBD1 (6 bases). In germline, CDR1 is NNHDY, CDR2 SYVADS. The V gene lost 2 bases and the J gene lost 3 bases, with 7 bases spanning the gap. The CDR3 contains 13 residues. CDR3 amino acids: CASSDQGAETLYF. The CDR3 DNA, read in part, is TGTGCCAGCAGTGACCAGGGGGCAGAA.

This clone was recorded at least ten times. Mouse gene names and germline throughout. The CDR3 end falls 4 residues outside the read, so it is completed with the germline J gene. The chain joins TRBV14 to TRBJ2-2, with TRBD2 matching 11 bases. The CDR3 length is 17 residues. CDR1 and CDR2 from the germline V gene are SGHDT and FRDEAV. The junction had 10 bases not matched to a gene; V was cut back by 5 bases and J by 4 bases. The part of the CDR3 DNA that was read is TGTGCCAGCAGCTCCCCCGGACTGGGGGGTGGCACCGGG. Its translation is CASSSPGLGGGTG. The full CDR3 protein is CASSSPGLGGGTGQLYF.

There are many counts of this clone. Gene names are the mouse ones. The CDR3 extends 4 residues past the end of the read, so its final part is completed from the germline J gene. The chain employs TRBV29 and TRBJ2-7, with 8 bases aligning to TRBD1. The germline V gene has CDR1 MSHET and CDR2 SYDVDS. The CDR3 has 15 amino acids. V lost 2 bases and J lost 0; bases outside the gene matches: 3. The CDR3 is CASSLRTGGSYEQYF. The sequenced CDR3 bases are TGTGCTAGCAGTTTACGTACAGGGGGCTCCTAT.

At least ten counts were recorded for this clone. All gene names here are mouse names. Read sequence stops 4 residues before the CDR3 end, and the germline J gene provides the missing end. The chain joins TRBV13-1 to TRBJ1-1; D possibly corresponds to TRBD1 (6 bases). The CDR3 contains 14 residues. CDR1 NSHNY and CDR2 SYGAGN come from the germline V gene. The CDR3 is CASSDSGGAREVFF. CDR3 bases read: TGTGCCAGCAGTGATTCTGGGGGGGCGCGA.

This clone was found a few times. A far larger clone is off by one base, so a read error is likely. Mouse names are used for the genes. The missing CDR3 end, 4 residues past where the read stops, is filled in from the germline J gene. The chain recombines TRBV19 with TRBJ2-3; no reliable D call. Trimming shortened V by 4 bases and J by 0 bases, and 6 bases separated the two germline ends. Germline values: CDR1 FNHDT, CDR2 SITEND (reference sequence). The CDR3 spans 13 residues. CDR3 sequence reads: CASSWCSAETLYF. The CDR3 bases that were read are TGTGCCAGCAGTTGGTGTAGTGCAGAA.

This clone counts as medium-sized (0.01 to 0.1%). Gene names are mouse gene names. The CDR3 end is not reached by the read, which stops 4 residues before it; the germline J gene fills it in. The chain carries TRBV13-3 and TRBJ2-3, with D possibly TRBD2 on 6 matching bases. CDR1 is NNHDY, CDR2 SYVADS, per germline. V was shortened by 2 bases and J by 0 bases, with 10 bases between the two germline ends. The CDR3 has 15 amino acids. The CDR3 region is CASSELGTSAETLYF. The sequenced part of the CDR3 DNA is TGTGCCAGCAGTGAATTGGGGACTAGTGCAGAA.

Judged by abundance, this clone is medium-sized (0.01 to 0.1%). Gene names are mouse gene names. The read finishes 4 residues shy of the CDR3 end, and the germline J gene is used to complete it. This sequence joins TRBV13-1 and TRBJ2-7, with 8 nucleotides matching TRBD2. Germline values: CDR1 NSHNY, CDR2 SYGAGN. The CDR3 totals 14 residues. The chain's CDR3 is CASSPLGALYEQYF. The part of the CDR3 DNA that was read is TGTGCCAGCAGTCCACTGGGGGCCCTATAT.

Remarks on this clone: Germline and genes: mouse. The read comes to an end 4 residues before the CDR3 does, leaving the germline J gene to fill in the end. The chain is built from TRBV5 and TRBJ1-4; D might be TRBD1 (5 bases). The CDR3 is 16 amino acids. Trimming shortened V by 0 bases and J by 3 bases, and 11 bases separated the two germline ends. Germline CDR1 reads LGHNA; CDR2 reads YNLKQL (reference sequence). The chain's CDR3 is CASSQERAGTNERLFF. The part of the CDR3 DNA that was read is TGTGCCAGCAGCCAAGAAAGAGCAGGGACCAACGAA.

This clone was recorded many times. These gene names are mouse names. Read data end 4 residues before the CDR3 end; the end is taken from the germline J gene. The chain carries TRBV14 and TRBJ2-2; 9 bases map to TRBD1. Germline assignment: CDR1 SGHDT and CDR2 FRDEAV. With 2 bases clipped from V and 2 bases from J, the junction kept 7 bases outside the gene matches. The CDR3 has 17 amino acids. CDR3 DNA (partial): TGTGCCAGCAGTTTAGGACAGGGGAAGATGAACACCGGG. This encodes CASSLGQGKMNTG. The entire CDR3 protein reads CASSLGQGKMNTGQLYF.

This clone was seen ten or more times. Gene names refer to mouse genes. The DNA ends 4 residues before the CDR3 does, and the rest of the CDR3 is filled in from the germline J gene. V and J are TRBV14 and TRBJ2-7; unclear D gene. CDR1 and CDR2 from the germline V gene are SGHDT and FRDEAV. V lost 1 base and J lost 3, with 5 bases in between. The CDR3 loop spans 12 amino acids. CDR3 DNA (partial): TGTGCCAGCAGTTTCAACAACTAT. Translating it yields CASSFNNY. In full, the CDR3 is CASSFNNYEQYF.

The sample holds many counts of this clone. The gene names given are mouse names. The read ends 4 residues early relative to the CDR3; the germline J gene fills the gap. The rearrangement uses TRBV29 and TRBJ2-1; 7 positions match TRBD2. Looked up from germline, CDR1 is MSHET and CDR2 is SYDVDS. The CDR3 contains 15 residues. J gave up 3 bases and V 0 bases, and 2 bases lay outside the gene matches. The CDR3 bases that were read are TGTGCTAGCAGTTTATCGGGGGGGGTCTATGCT. This codes for CASSLSGGVYA. The entire CDR3 protein is CASSLSGGVYAEQFF. Using reference TRBV29 and TRBJ2-1 for the parts outside the CDR3, the full variable domain is DMKVTQMPRYLIKRMGENVLLECGQDMSHETMYWYRQDPGLGLQLIYISYDVDSNSEGDIPKGYRVSRKKREHFSLILDSAKTNQTSVYFCASSLSGGVYAEQFFGPGTRLTVL.

This clone was seen at least ten times. Gene names follow the mouse nomenclature. The CDR3 end falls 4 residues outside the read, so it is completed with the germline J gene. V is TRBV13-1 and J is TRBJ2-2; 7 bases are shared with TRBD2. This CDR3 region has 13 residues. Germline CDR1 NSHNY, CDR2 SYGAGN. J lost 6 bases, V lost 2 bases, and 1 base had no gene match. CDR3 protein: CASSEGGSGQLYF. Partial CDR3 DNA: TGTGCCAGCAGTGAGGGGGGGTCCGGG.

Note on this clone: A far larger clone is a single base away, which makes a read error likely. All gene names here are mouse names. Read data end 4 residues before the CDR3 end; the end is taken from the germline J gene. Other DNA variants within this sample encode the same CDR3. This chain links TRBV13-3 with TRBJ2-7, with a possible D match to TRBD1 (6 bases). The germline V gene has CDR1 NNHDY and CDR2 SYVADS. The CDR3 contains 12 residues. The CDR3 reads CASSGRGYEQYF. The CDR3 DNA, read in part, is TGTGCCAGCAGTGGGAGGGGGTAT.

This clone is judged medium-sized. Gene names are the mouse ones. Read coverage stops 4 residues before the CDR3 terminus; the germline J gene supplies the remainder. This rearrangement joins TRBV13-1 to TRBJ2-3; 10 positions match TRBD2. The trim removed 1 base at V and 4 bases at J, leaving 3 bases unmatched. CDR1 is NSHNY, CDR2 SYGAGN, per germline. This CDR3 is built from 15 residues. CDR3 protein: CASSDRLGGTETLYF. Incomplete CDR3 DNA: TGTGCCAGCAGTGATAGACTGGGGGGAACAGAA.

In this sample, this clone is medium-sized (0.01 to 0.1%). Gene labels here are mouse ones. With the read ending 4 residues before the CDR3 end, the germline J gene is used to fill in that end. The chain employs TRBV19 and TRBJ2-1, with 7 bases identical to TRBD2. Germline assignment: CDR1 FNHDT and CDR2 SITEND (reference sequence). This CDR3 contains 14 residues. V gave up 4 bases and J gave up 1 base; unmatched junction bases: 2. CDR3 DNA (partial): TGTGCCAGCAGTCCACTGGGGAACTATGCT. It translates to CASSPLGNYA. The whole CDR3 sequence is CASSPLGNYAEQFF.

Remarks on this clone: A far larger clone is off by one base, so a read error is likely. The genes and germline here are from mouse. The read ends 4 residues early relative to the CDR3; the germline J gene fills the gap. The chain is built from TRBV1 and TRBJ1-4; possible D gene TRBD1, 5 bases. This CDR3 has 14 amino acids. Germline V gene sequence: CDR1 NSQYPW, CDR2 LRSPGD (reference sequence). V was cut by 1 base and J by 6 bases, with 9 bases left in between. CDR3 amino acids: CTCSAGRDDERLFF. The CDR3 bases that were read are TGCACCTGCAGTGCAGGCAGGGATGACGAA.

To note about this clone: TCRdb's protein and the translated DNA diverge at residue 11; the protein reported here is the translation of the DNA. Mouse names are used for the genes. CDR3 in amino acids: CASSSRDRGSPLYF. The CDR3 bases that were read are TGTGCAAGCAGCAGCCGGGACAGGGGGTCGCCC. The chain joins TRBV16 to TRBJ1-6; 11 bases fit TRBD1. The sequenced fragment ends 3 residues before the CDR3 boundary, so the rest is inferred from the germline J gene. TRBJ1-6 is filed as an ORF, its function uncertain. Germline V CDR1 and CDR2: SGHSA, FRNQAP. The length of the CDR3 is 14 residues. J gave up 10 bases and V 5 bases, and 4 bases lay outside the gene matches.

This clone was detected ten times or more. Gene names are mouse gene names. CDR3 region: CASSQEGTEVFF. The sequenced part of the CDR3 DNA is TGTGCCAGCAGCCAGGAGGGCACA. The chain is built from TRBV5 and TRBJ1-1, with D unresolved. The read ends 4 residues shy of where the CDR3 ends; the end is completed using the germline J gene. The CDR3 runs to 12 residues. Deletions cut 3 bases from V and 4 bases from J, with 6 bases between. Germline V gene data show CDR1 as LGHNA and CDR2 as YNLKQL (reference sequence).